This TCR beta chain was obtained from a study of T cells in Graves' hyperthyroidism and ophthalmopathy. Across the whole study: At initial diagnosis, before any treatment had begun, peripheral blood was obtained. Study-wide points: Among clonotypes expanded in thyroid above 0.001, most were also found in blood.

Trimming took 5 bases from V and 6 from J, leaving 14 bases between them. Germline CDR1 SGHVS, CDR2 FQNEAQ. The CDR3 covers 13 residues. The TCR beta CDR3 regions underwent amplification using RNA transcripts as the source. The HTBI primer set was used in a first-round RT-PCR of the TCR CDR3. TCRdb reprocessed the multiplex PCR reads with MiXCR, giving one entry per CDR3 protein. Counted here are a few hundred thousand distinct CDR3 sequences, approximately 15% occurring once; the ten biggest clones make up about 5%. No ophthalmopathy progression within 18 months constituted stable Graves' hyperthyroidism. This clonotype was found many times. The target antigen is unknown.

The V and J genes are TRBV7-8 and TRBJ2-7, with D possibly TRBD2 on 5 matching bases. This TCR was sampled from a woman aged 18-35 years with Graves' hyperthyroidism. Sequenced material: blood. This CDR3 is CASSLKLDAEQYF. In DNA form, the CDR3 reads TGTGCCAGCAGCCTAAAACTAGATGCCGAGCAGTACTTC. The full variable domain, with the rest looked up from reference TRBV7-8 and TRBJ2-7, is GAGVSQSPRYKVAKRGQDVALRCDPISGHVSLFWYQQALGQGPEFLTYFQNEAQLDKSGLPSDRFFAERPEGSVSTLKIQRTQQEDSAVYLCASSLKLDAEQYFGPGTRLTVT.